This T cell receptor (beta chain) was profiled in a study of blood T cells in healthy people across ages. This clonotype was counted only a few times. V lost 3 bases to trimming and J lost 1 base, with 17 bases between them. Looked up from germline, CDR1 is KGHDR and CDR2 is SFDVKD. The CDR3 length is 17 residues. Approximately 9.7 milliliters was the volume of peripheral blood drawn from each donor. Together with a sample-barcoded 5' primer, a J-beta primer mix was included in a second PCR lasting about 7 to 11 cycles. TCRdb re-called the 5' RACE reads through MiXCR, storing one row per CDR3 protein. Of 790,000 or so distinct CDR3 sequences listed, about half are singletons.

The V call is TRBV24-1, the J call TRBJ2-5; possibly TRBD2 for D (5 bases). The specimen was blood. This sequence was found in a man older than 75 in good health. The CDR3 sequence: CATSDRQRNPGQETQYF. The CDR3 coding sequence is TGTGCCACCAGTGATCGTCAGCGGAACCCTGGCCAAGAGACCCAGTACTTC.